The 3 T cell receptor beta chains presented below share a single source sample, sequenced in a study of CD8 T cells in ankylosing spondylitis. TCRdb used MiXCR to reprocess the 5' RACE reads, holding one entry per CDR3 protein. The table has about 280,000 distinct CDR3 sequences, approximately 20% seen once. The sequenced sample was blood, either unsorted or a sorted T cell fraction (not recorded which). All receptors come from a male donor with ankylosing spondylitis or in good health (not recorded which).

The chain is built from TRBV3-1 and TRBJ1-6; D call uncertain. This CDR3 comprises 15 residues. Trimming took 1 base from V and 2 from J, leaving 6 bases between them. CDR1 is LGHDT and CDR2 is YNNKEL in the germline V gene (reference sequence). The CDR3 DNA reads TGTGCCAGCAGCCAAGCTGGCCCCTATAATTCACCCCTCCACTTT. Protein product: CASSQAGPYNSPLHF.

The rearrangement uses TRBV3-1 and TRBJ1-5; D gene unclear. Per germline, CDR1 LGHDT and CDR2 YNNKEL (reference sequence). CDR3 length equals 14 residues. Deletions cut 0 bases from V and 6 bases from J, with 9 bases between. The CDR3 is CASSQDASGQPQHF. The CDR3 nucleotides read TGTGCCAGCAGCCAAGATGCGAGCGGTCAGCCCCAGCATTTT.

The chain has TRBV20-1 and TRBJ2-3; D uncertain. The germline V gene encodes CDR1 DFQATT and CDR2 SNEGSKA (reference sequence). Between the trimmed V and J ends, which lost 0 bases and 2 bases, there was a span of 15 bases. The CDR3 totals 16 residues. DNA for the CDR3: TGCAGTGCTAGAGATTTTGCGGCGTTAAACACAGATACGCAGTATTTT. Translating it yields CSARDFAALNTDTQYF.